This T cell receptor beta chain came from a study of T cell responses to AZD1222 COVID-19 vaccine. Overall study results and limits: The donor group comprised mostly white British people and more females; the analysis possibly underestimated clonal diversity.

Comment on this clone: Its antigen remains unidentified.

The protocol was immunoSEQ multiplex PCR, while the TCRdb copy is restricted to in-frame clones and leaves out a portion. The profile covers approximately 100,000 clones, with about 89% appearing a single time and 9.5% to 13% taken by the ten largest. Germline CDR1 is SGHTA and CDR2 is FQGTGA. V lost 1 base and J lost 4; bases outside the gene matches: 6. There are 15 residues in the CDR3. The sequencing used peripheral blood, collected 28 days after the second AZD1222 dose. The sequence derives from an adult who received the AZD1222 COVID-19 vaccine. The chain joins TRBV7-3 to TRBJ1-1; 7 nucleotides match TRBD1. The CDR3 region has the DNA TGTGCCAGCAGCTTAAAGGCAGGGGGGACCACTGAAGCTTTCTTT. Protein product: CASSLKAGGTTEAFF.